These T cell receptor beta chains were read from a single sample in a study of blood T cell repertoires in COVID-19. TCRdb keeps only in-frame clones here, not all; method: immunoSEQ multiplex PCR. The sample lists 100,000 to 150,000 clones; roughly 83% were seen once. The sample was peripheral blood. All receptors come from a human donor in a cohort sampled during active COVID-19. The CDR3 runs from the conserved cysteine through the conserved F or W. Fields, in order: V gene, J gene, clone size, D gene, CDR3 length, CDR3 protein, CDR3 DNA. A D gene is named only where the DNA matches it firmly. Clone size is shown for a subset of rows, as once, few, many or a class of expanded clone.

TRBV6-6	TRBJ2-2	-	-	15	CASSLDGSDTGELFF	TGTGCCAGCAGTTTAGACGGGAGTGACACCGGGGAGCTGTTTTTT
TRBV28	TRBJ1-1	-	-	12	CASSLNIAEAFF	TGTGCCAGCAGTTTAAATATTGCTGAAGCTTTCTTT
TRBV28	TRBJ1-2	-	-	15	CASSFPSDLNYGYTF	TGTGCCAGCAGTTTTCCTTCAGATCTGAACTATGGCTACACCTTC
TRBV5-4	TRBJ2-7	-	-	16	CASSRGGGTKTYEQYF	TGTGCCAGCAGCCGGGGCGGCGGGACCAAGACCTACGAGCAGTACTTC
TRBV3-1/TRBV3-2	TRBJ2-7	once	TRBD2	14	CASSQGRGSYEQYF	TGTGCCAGCAGCCAGGGGAGGGGCTCCTACGAGCAGTACTTC
TRBV6-5	TRBJ1-5	-	-	14	CASIPNYSNQPQHF	TGTGCCAGCATTCCTAACTATAGCAATCAGCCCCAGCATTTT
TRBV6-5	TRBJ1-3	-	TRBD1	13	CASLDRAGNTIYF	TGTGCCAGCCTAGACAGGGCTGGAAACACCATATATTTT
TRBV7-8	TRBJ2-7	-	TRBD1	15	CASSLVAQGGYEQYF	TGTGCCAGCAGCTTAGTAGCACAGGGGGGCTACGAGCAGTACTTC
TRBV5-4	TRBJ1-4	-	-	16	CASSPGGGRSNEKLFF	TGTGCCAGCAGCCCCGGGGGGGGGCGGTCTAATGAAAAACTGTTTTTT
TRBV18	TRBJ1-3	-	-	15	CASSPWDISGNTIYF	TGTGCCAGCTCACCATGGGACATTTCGGGAAACACCATATATTTT
TRBV6-5	TRBJ2-3	-	TRBD2	14	CVSGNNPSTDTQYF	TGTGTTAGCGGGAACAACCCTAGCACAGATACGCAGTATTTT
TRBV6-1	TRBJ2-3	-	TRBD2	17	CASSENLGRAEADTQYF	TGTGCCAGCAGTGAAAATCTAGGGAGGGCCGAGGCAGATACGCAGTATTTT
TRBV19	TRBJ2-1	-	TRBD1	15	CASSPAGGSYNEQFF	TGTGCCAGTAGCCCAGCAGGGGGCTCCTACAATGAGCAGTTCTTC
TRBV11-2	TRBJ2-1	-	TRBD1	16	CASSPSGTGAYNEQFF	TGTGCCAGCAGTCCGTCCGGGACAGGGGCCTACAATGAGCAGTTCTTC
TRBV24-1	TRBJ2-2	-	TRBD1	16	CATSDPGTAATGELFF	TGTGCCACCAGTGACCCCGGGACAGCGGCCACCGGGGAGCTGTTTTTT
TRBV25-1	TRBJ2-6	once	-	16	CASKVGRGSGANVLTF	TGTGCCAGCAAGGTGGGAAGGGGCTCTGGGGCCAACGTCCTGACTTTC
TRBV4-3	TRBJ2-1	-	-	16	CASSQGTTPGYNEQFF	TGCGCCAGCAGCCAAGGGACTACCCCGGGCTACAATGAGCAGTTCTTC
TRBV29-1	TRBJ1-1	few	-	12	CSVTGSNTEAFF	TGCAGCGTTACCGGGAGCAACACTGAAGCTTTCTTT
TRBV27	TRBJ2-4	-	-	15	CASSPQGLAKNIQYF	TGTGCCAGCAGTCCGCAGGGATTAGCCAAAAACATTCAGTACTTC
TRBV20-1	TRBJ1-2	-	-	10	CSASTVGYTF	TGCAGTGCTAGTACGGTTGGCTACACCTTC
TRBV5-4	TRBJ2-1	-	TRBD2	15	CASSFPGLASNEQFF	TGTGCCAGCAGCTTCCCGGGACTAGCAAGCAATGAGCAGTTCTTC
TRBV7-2	TRBJ2-1	-	-	15	CASSIAERLHNEQFF	TGTGCCAGCAGTATAGCGGAAAGACTGCACAATGAGCAGTTCTTC
TRBV6-6	TRBJ2-1	-	TRBD2	14	CASSYSGTNNEQFF	TGTGCCAGCAGTTACTCTGGGACTAACAATGAGCAGTTCTTC
TRBV5-5	TRBJ1-5	-	-	14	CASSPREINQPQHF	TGTGCCAGCAGCCCTCGTGAGATAAATCAGCCCCAGCATTTT
TRBV19	TRBJ2-5	-	-	13	CASSGQKQETQYF	TGTGCCAGTAGTGGACAGAAACAAGAGACCCAGTACTTC
TRBV7-8	TRBJ2-7	-	-	15	CASSPLLGGEYEQYF	TGTGCCAGCAGCCCCCTCCTCGGGGGAGAGTACGAGCAGTACTTC
TRBV28	TRBJ2-3	-	-	13	CASLKGRTDTQYF	TGTGCCAGCTTGAAGGGGAGGACAGATACGCAGTATTTT
TRBV3-1/TRBV3-2	TRBJ2-1	once	TRBD2	16	CASRQGGTSGYNEQFF	TGTGCCAGCAGGCAGGGGGGGACTAGCGGATACAATGAGCAGTTCTTC
TRBV4-3	TRBJ2-7	-	-	15	CASSQAYASGYEQYF	TGCGCCAGCAGCCAAGCCTACGCCAGCGGTTACGAGCAGTACTTC
TRBV5-1	TRBJ2-5	-	TRBD2	15	CASSLRLAGQETQYF	TGCGCCAGCAGCTTGAGACTAGCGGGCCAAGAGACCCAGTACTTC
TRBV28	TRBJ1-2	-	-	17	CASSLPPPHGWNYGYTF	TGTGCCAGCAGTCTACCCCCCCCACACGGGTGGAACTATGGCTACACCTTC
TRBV7-2	TRBJ2-1	-	-	13	CASSFDRANEQFF	TGTGCCAGCAGCTTTGACAGAGCCAATGAGCAGTTCTTC
TRBV9	TRBJ2-1	-	-	16	CASSVGFASSYNEQFF	TGTGCCAGCAGCGTAGGTTTTGCGAGCTCCTACAATGAGCAGTTCTTC
TRBV19	TRBJ1-5	-	-	17	CASSMREGGAISQPQHF	TGTGCCAGTAGTATGCGAGAAGGGGGGGCGATTAGTCAGCCCCAGCATTTT
TRBV7-2	TRBJ2-3	-	TRBD2	18	CASSSRVVAGPGTDTQYF	TGTGCCAGCAGCTCAAGAGTTGTAGCGGGGCCTGGCACAGATACGCAGTATTTT
TRBV30	TRBJ1-5	-	TRBD1	14	CAWSAGTGVEPQHF	TGTGCCTGGAGTGCCGGGACAGGGGTCGAGCCCCAGCATTTT
TRBV4-1	TRBJ2-7	-	-	19	CASSQDRDTGPSFSYEQYF	TGCGCCAGCAGCCAAGATCGGGATACAGGGCCTTCTTTCTCCTACGAGCAGTACTTC